The 21 T cell receptor beta chains below come from one sample, sequenced in a study of T cell responses to AZD1222 COVID-19 vaccine. Profiling relied on immunoSEQ multiplex PCR, and the TCRdb table lists in-frame clones only, not all of them. The top ten clones hold around 9.4% of a sample with around 100,000 clones, about 90% of them seen once. Material: peripheral blood, obtained on day 0 of AZD1222 vaccination. The receptors originated from an adult in good health.

V and J are TRBV6-6 and TRBJ1-2, with D hard to call. This CDR3 region has 14 residues. CDR1 is MNHNY and CDR2 is SVGAGI in the germline V gene (reference sequence). The ends were cut back, 0 bases at V and 4 bases at J, with 9 bases in the middle. The CDR3 sequence: CASSYSMDFYGYTF. CDR3 nucleotide sequence: TGTGCCAGCAGTTACTCTATGGACTTCTATGGCTACACCTTC.

This clone showed up just a few times. The rearrangement uses TRBV13 and TRBJ2-1, with 9 bases identical to TRBD2. J gave up 2 bases and V 7 bases, and 6 bases lay outside the gene matches. This CDR3 spans 15 amino acids. Germline CDR1 and CDR2: PRHDT and FYEKMQ (reference sequence). The CDR3 reads CASTPRTSAYNEQFF. CDR3 nucleotide sequence: TGTGCCAGCACCCCCAGGACTAGCGCCTACAATGAGCAGTTCTTC.

The rearrangement uses TRBV28 and TRBJ1-6; 11 bases are a match to TRBD1. CDR1 is MDHEN, CDR2 SYDVKM, per germline. The CDR3 length is 16 residues. The trim removed 3 bases at V and 7 bases at J, leaving 5 bases unmatched. The CDR3 DNA reads as TGTGCCAGCAGTTTGTATGGGACAGGGGGAAATTCACCCCTCCACTTT. This sequence encodes CASSLYGTGGNSPLHF.

This sequence joins TRBV18 and TRBJ1-5; tentatively, D is TRBD1 (6 bases). Per the germline V gene, CDR1 is KGHSH and CDR2 is LQKENI. Deletions cut 6 bases from V and 4 bases from J, with 10 bases between. The CDR3 runs 13 residues. The CDR3 spells CASSDSQNQPQHF. The CDR3, as DNA: TGTGCCAGCTCGGACAGCCAAAATCAGCCCCAGCATTTT.

J is TRBJ2-7 and V is TRBV7-2; 9 positions match TRBD2. Germline CDR1 is SGHTA and CDR2 is FQGNSA. This CDR3 is built from 15 residues. With V trimmed by 2 bases and J by 3 bases, 5 bases remained unmatched. The CDR3 nucleotides read TGTGCCAGCAGCTTAACCGCGACTAGCGGCTACGAGCAGTACTTC. Translated, it gives CASSLTATSGYEQYF.

This chain connects TRBV18 to TRBJ2-2; 7 bases fit TRBD1. Germline trimming cut 6 bases from V and 7 bases from J; bases unmatched to any gene: 11. The length of the CDR3 is 15 residues. CDR1 and CDR2 (germline): KGHSH, LQKENI. Here the CDR3 reads CASSPFEGASGELFF. The CDR3 DNA follows: TGTGCCAGCTCCCCATTCGAGGGGGCGAGCGGGGAGCTGTTTTTT.

This chain connects TRBV27 to TRBJ2-7; possible D gene TRBD2, 5 bases. CDR1 is MNHEY and CDR2 is SMNVEV in the germline V gene (reference sequence). V lost 10 bases and J lost 6, with 16 bases in between. The CDR3 loop spans 12 amino acids. The CDR3: CATLSWAGEQYF. In nucleotides, the CDR3 is TGTGCCACCCTGTCATGGGCGGGCGAGCAGTACTTC.

This chain links TRBV4-3 with TRBJ2-3; weak D call: TRBD2 (6 bases). Germline values: CDR1 LGHNA, CDR2 YSLEER. The CDR3 totals 15 residues. V was clipped by 1 base and J by 3 bases, with 11 bases between them. Here the CDR3 reads CASSQVHGRTDTQYF. CDR3 in DNA: TGCGCCAGCAGCCAAGTACACGGGAGAACAGATACGCAGTATTTT.

The V call is TRBV30, the J call TRBJ1-6; 7 bases align to TRBD1. Germline trimming cut 1 base from V and 7 bases from J; bases unmatched to any gene: 7. CDR1 is GTSNPN and CDR2 is SVGIG in the germline V gene (reference sequence). The CDR3 is 15 amino acids. CDR3 in DNA: TGTGCCTGGAGTGCGACAGGGTCGTTAAATTCACCCCTCCACTTT. This encodes CAWSATGSLNSPLHF.

The rearrangement joins TRBV18 to TRBJ2-2; D is undetermined. This CDR3 has 13 amino acids. Germline CDR1 and CDR2: KGHSH and LQKENI. The germline V and J ends were trimmed by 4 bases and 0 bases, with 3 bases remaining between them. The CDR3 loop is CASSQSNTGELFF. The CDR3 DNA reads TGTGCCAGCTCACAATCGAACACCGGGGAGCTGTTTTTT.

V gene TRBV12-5 combines with J gene TRBJ1-2, with D hard to call. Germline assignment: CDR1 LGHNT and CDR2 FRNRAP. Trimming pared 5 bases from V and 5 bases from J, leaving 33 bases between. The CDR3 has 20 residues. In nucleotides, the CDR3 is TGTGCTAGTGGTCCGGTTGTCGAGGGCGGGAGCTTAGGCAGAGAATATGGCTACACCTTC. This codes for CASGPVVEGGSLGREYGYTF.

The V and J genes are TRBV10-2 and TRBJ1-2; no reliable D call. This CDR3 region has 12 residues. V gave up 6 bases and J gave up 8 bases, with 13 bases separating them. Germline V gene sequence: CDR1 WSHSY, CDR2 SAAADI. The CDR3 DNA sequence: TGCGCCAGCAGGGCCCAGAGTTTAGGCTACACCTTC. It encodes CASRAQSLGYTF.

Comments on this clone: The sample contains more than one DNA sequence encoding this CDR3. The CDR3 is CASSPPGLAYNEQFF. CDR3 coding DNA: TGTGCCAGCTCACCACCGGGACTAGCTTACAATGAGCAGTTCTTC. V is TRBV18 and J is TRBJ2-1, with 9 bases identical to TRBD2. The germline V gene has CDR1 KGHSH and CDR2 LQKENI. The V segment lost 0 bases and the J segment 4 bases; nucleotides outside the gene matches: 1. This CDR3 has 15 residues.

This clone has just a few counts. This sequence joins TRBV28 and TRBJ1-2, with D perhaps matching TRBD1 (6 bases). Germline V gives CDR1 MDHEN, CDR2 SYDVKM. V lost 2 bases and J lost 5, with 12 bases in between. The CDR3 consists of 14 residues. The CDR3, as DNA: TGTGCCAGCAGTTTAGTGGGGGGCGCTTATGGCTACACCTTC. Amino acid sequence: CASSLVGGAYGYTF.

This chain uses TRBV28 with TRBJ2-6, with D tentatively TRBD1 or TRBD2 (5 bases each). Germline V lookup: CDR1 MDHEN, CDR2 SYDVKM. The V and J ends lost 2 bases and 4 bases respectively, with 9 bases between them. The CDR3 length is 15 residues. The CDR3 nucleotides are TGTGCCAGCAGTTTACCTGGGACCGGGGCCAACGTCCTGACTTTC. It yields the protein CASSLPGTGANVLTF.

J is TRBJ2-1 and V is TRBV27; 9 nucleotides agree with TRBD2. The V gene's germline CDR1 is MNHEY and CDR2 SMNVEV (reference sequence). This CDR3 region has 13 residues. Trimming removed 8 bases from V and 6 bases from J; junction bases left unmatched: 5. DNA for the CDR3: TGTGCCAGCCGACTAGCGGCGACCAATGAGCAGTTCTTC. Protein: CASRLAATNEQFF.

This sequence joins TRBV2 and TRBJ2-7; unclear D gene. The CDR3 has 14 amino acids. The germline CDR1 and CDR2 sequences are SNHLY and FYNNEI. Trimming shortened V by 7 bases and J by 1 base, and 14 bases separated the two germline ends. The CDR3 sequence: CASKDHNESYEQYF. The CDR3 bases are TGTGCCAGCAAGGATCATAACGAATCCTACGAGCAGTACTTC.

This clone was observed once. J is TRBJ2-7 and V is TRBV20-1; D gene uncertain. Germline V gives CDR1 DFQATT, CDR2 SNEGSKA (reference sequence). The CDR3 totals 11 residues. V shed 6 bases and J shed 6 bases, with 12 bases lying between them. The CDR3 DNA is TGCAGTGCGTATAGGTCCGGCGAGCAGTACTTC. Translated: CSAYRSGEQYF.

The V call is TRBV11-3, the J call TRBJ1-1; the D gene is possibly TRBD1 (6 bases). Trimming left V 3 bases short and J 0 bases short, with 8 bases between. The CDR3 sequence is 14 residues long. The germline V gene has CDR1 SGHNT and CDR2 YENEEA. The CDR3 loop reads CASSFSGVNTEAFF. Written as DNA, the CDR3 is TGTGCCAGCAGCTTCTCAGGGGTGAACACTGAAGCTTTCTTT.

V usage is TRBV19 and J usage is TRBJ2-3; 14 positions agree with TRBD2. CDR3 length: 17 amino acids. Germline assignment: CDR1 LNHDA and CDR2 SQIVND (reference sequence). The ends lost 5 bases at V and 5 bases at J; junction bases unmatched: 9. CDR3 sequence (DNA): TGTGCCAGTAGTCCCCAGGGAGGGACTAGCGGGGGAGATACGCAGTATTTT. Encoded protein: CASSPQGGTSGGDTQYF. Looking up the rest from reference TRBV19 and TRBJ2-3 gives the full variable domain: DGGITQSPKYLFRKEGQNVTLSCEQNLNHDAMYWYRQDPGQGLRLIYYSQIVNDFQKGDIAEGYSVSREKKESFPLTVTSAQKNPTAFYLCASSPQGGTSGGDTQYFGPGTRLTVL.

This clone was counted once. In nucleotides, the CDR3 is TGTGCCAGCAGCCTCAGCATGAACACTGAAGCTTTCTTT. It translates to CASSLSMNTEAFF. The chain joins TRBV14 to TRBJ1-1; D call uncertain. The CDR3 covers 13 residues. Germline V gene data show CDR1 as SGHDN and CDR2 as FVKESK. The V and J ends lost 4 bases and 0 bases respectively, with 6 bases between them.